This TCR beta chain was recorded in a study of low-dose radiotherapy and immunotherapy resistance in tumors. In the study overall: With cycle 1 day 1 as the start, patients took oral aspirin 300 mg daily for four cycles.

First-strand cDNA relied on TRAV- and TRBV-specific primers spanning alpha and beta chains. The PCR that amplified TCRs ran for 20 cycles, relying on a constant-region primer and a V-primer adapter. TCRdb independently ran MiXCR on the reads; one entry per CDR3 protein. The sample includes nearly 95,000 distinct CDR3 sequences, 9.4% of them seen just once. This clonotype has at least ten counts. Germline V gene sequence: CDR1 MNHEY, CDR2 SVGAGI. V lost 0 bases and J 10 bases, leaving 13 bases between the germline ends. This CDR3 region has 14 residues. This sample's time point: before trial treatment. Sequences were derived from PBMCs, sampled before treatment. This TCR was sampled from a male donor with prostate cancer. J is TRBJ2-1 and V is TRBV6-5, with D unclear. The CDR3 reads CASSYSSESLEQFF. The CDR3, as DNA: TGTGCCAGCAGTTACTCGAGCGAAAGCCTGGAGCAGTTCTTC.